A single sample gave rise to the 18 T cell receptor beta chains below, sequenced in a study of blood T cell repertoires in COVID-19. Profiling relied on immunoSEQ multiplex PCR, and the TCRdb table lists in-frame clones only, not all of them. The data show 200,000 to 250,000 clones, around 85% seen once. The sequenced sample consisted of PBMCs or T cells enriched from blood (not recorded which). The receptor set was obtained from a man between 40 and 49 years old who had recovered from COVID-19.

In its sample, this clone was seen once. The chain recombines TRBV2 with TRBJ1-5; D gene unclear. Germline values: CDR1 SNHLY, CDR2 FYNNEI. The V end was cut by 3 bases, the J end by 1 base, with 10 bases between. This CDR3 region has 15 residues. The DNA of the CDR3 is TGTGCCAGCAGTGATGTGGGGAGCAGCAATCAGCCCCAGCATTTT. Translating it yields CASSDVGSSNQPQHF.

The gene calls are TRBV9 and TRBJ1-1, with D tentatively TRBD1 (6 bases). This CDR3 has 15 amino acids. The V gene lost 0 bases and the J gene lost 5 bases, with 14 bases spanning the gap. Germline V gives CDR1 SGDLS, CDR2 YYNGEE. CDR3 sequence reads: CASSVERSGTTEAFF. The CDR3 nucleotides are TGTGCCAGCAGCGTAGAAAGGTCAGGGACAACTGAAGCTTTCTTT.

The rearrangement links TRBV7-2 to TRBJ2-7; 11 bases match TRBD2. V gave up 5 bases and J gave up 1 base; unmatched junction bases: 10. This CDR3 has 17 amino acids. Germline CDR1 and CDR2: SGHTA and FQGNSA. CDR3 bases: TGTGCCAGCAGCCGTAGCGGGAGGGCAGTTTTATCCTACGAGCAGTACTTC. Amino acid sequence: CASSRSGRAVLSYEQYF.

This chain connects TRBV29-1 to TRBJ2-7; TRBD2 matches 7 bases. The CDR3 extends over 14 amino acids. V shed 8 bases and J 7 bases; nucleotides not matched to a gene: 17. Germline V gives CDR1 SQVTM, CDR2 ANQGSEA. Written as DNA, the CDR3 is TGCAGCTCTACATTTGGGGGGAGGGGCGGAGAGCAGTACTTC. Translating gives CSSTFGGRGGEQYF.

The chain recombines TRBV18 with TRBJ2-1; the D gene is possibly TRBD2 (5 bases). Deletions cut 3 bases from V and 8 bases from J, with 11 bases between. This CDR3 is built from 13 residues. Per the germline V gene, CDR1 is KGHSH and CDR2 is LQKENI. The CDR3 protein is CASSPSLDDEQFF. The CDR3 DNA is TGTGCCAGCTCACCGTCACTAGATGATGAGCAGTTCTTC.

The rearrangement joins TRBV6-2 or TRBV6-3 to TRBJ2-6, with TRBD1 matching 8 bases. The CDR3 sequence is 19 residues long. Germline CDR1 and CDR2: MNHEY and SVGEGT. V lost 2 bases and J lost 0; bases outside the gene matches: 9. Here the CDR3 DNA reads TGTGCCAGCAGTTACCTGACCGGGACAGGAGTCTCTGGGGCCAACGTCCTGACTTTC. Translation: CASSYLTGTGVSGANVLTF.

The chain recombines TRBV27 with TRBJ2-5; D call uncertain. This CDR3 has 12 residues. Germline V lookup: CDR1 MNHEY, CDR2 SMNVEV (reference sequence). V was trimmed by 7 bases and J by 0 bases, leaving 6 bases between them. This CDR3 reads CASTMYQETQYF. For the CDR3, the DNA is TGTGCCAGCACCATGTACCAAGAGACCCAGTACTTC.

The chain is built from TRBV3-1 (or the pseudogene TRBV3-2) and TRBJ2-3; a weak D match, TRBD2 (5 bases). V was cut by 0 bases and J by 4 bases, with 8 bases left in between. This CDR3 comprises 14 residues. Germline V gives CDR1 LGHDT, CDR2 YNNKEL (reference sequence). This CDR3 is CASSQDLAADTQYF. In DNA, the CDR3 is TGTGCCAGCAGCCAAGATCTAGCCGCAGATACGCAGTATTTT.

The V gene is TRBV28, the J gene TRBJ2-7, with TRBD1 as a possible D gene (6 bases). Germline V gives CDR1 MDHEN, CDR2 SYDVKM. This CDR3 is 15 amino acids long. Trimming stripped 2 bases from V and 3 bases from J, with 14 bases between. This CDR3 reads CASSLKYRVLYEQYF. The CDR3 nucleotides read TGTGCCAGCAGTTTAAAGTACAGGGTTCTCTACGAGCAGTACTTC.

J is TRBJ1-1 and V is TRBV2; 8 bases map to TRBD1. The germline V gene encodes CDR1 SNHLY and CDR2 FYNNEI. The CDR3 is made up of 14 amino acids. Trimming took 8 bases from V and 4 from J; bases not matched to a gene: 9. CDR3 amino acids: CASFQGAAGTEAFF. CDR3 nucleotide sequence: TGTGCCAGCTTCCAGGGGGCTGCCGGCACTGAAGCTTTCTTT.

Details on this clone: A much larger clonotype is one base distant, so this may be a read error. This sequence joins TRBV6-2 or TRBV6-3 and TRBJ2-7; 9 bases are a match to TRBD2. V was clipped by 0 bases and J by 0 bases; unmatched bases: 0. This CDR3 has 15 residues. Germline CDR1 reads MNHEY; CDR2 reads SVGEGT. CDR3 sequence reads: CASSYSSGSSYEQYF. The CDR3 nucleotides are TGTGCCAGCAGTTACTCTAGCGGGAGCTCCTACGAGCAGTACTTC.

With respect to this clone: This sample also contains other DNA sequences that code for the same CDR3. Here the CDR3 reads CAISETGGGNQPQHF. The CDR3, as DNA: TGTGCCATCAGTGAGACAGGGGGAGGCAATCAGCCCCAGCATTTT. V is TRBV10-3 and J is TRBJ1-5; 8 positions agree with TRBD1. J was trimmed by 2 bases and V by 2 bases; bases with no gene match: 2. The CDR3 has 15 amino acids. The germline CDR1 and CDR2 sequences are ENHRY and SYGVKD.

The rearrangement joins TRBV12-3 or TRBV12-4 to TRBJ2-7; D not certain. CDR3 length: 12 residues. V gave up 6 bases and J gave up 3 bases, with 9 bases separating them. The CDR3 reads CASSLVRYEQYF. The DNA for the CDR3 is TGTGCCAGCAGCCTAGTACGCTACGAGCAGTACTTC.

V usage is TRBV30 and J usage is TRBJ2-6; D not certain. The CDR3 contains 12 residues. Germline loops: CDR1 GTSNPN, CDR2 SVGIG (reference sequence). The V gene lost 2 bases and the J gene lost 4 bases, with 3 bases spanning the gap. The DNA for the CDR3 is TGTGCCTGGAGTTCAGGGGCCAACGTCCTGACTTTC. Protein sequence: CAWSSGANVLTF.

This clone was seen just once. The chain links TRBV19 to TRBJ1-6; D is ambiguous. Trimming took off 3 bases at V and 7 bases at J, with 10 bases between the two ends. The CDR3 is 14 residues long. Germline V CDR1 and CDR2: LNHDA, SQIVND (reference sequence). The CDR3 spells CASSMERSNSPLHF. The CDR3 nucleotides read TGTGCCAGTAGTATGGAGAGATCAAATTCACCCCTCCACTTT.

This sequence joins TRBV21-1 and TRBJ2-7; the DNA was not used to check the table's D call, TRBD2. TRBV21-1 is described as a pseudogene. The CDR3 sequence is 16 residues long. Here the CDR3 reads CASSTPTIRVIHEQYF. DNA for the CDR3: TGTGCCAGCAGCACGCCTACGATTCGGGTCATCCACGAGCAGTACTTC.

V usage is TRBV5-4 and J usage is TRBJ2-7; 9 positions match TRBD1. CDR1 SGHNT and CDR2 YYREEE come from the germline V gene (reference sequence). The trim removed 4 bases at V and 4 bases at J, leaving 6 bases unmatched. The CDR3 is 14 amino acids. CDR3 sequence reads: CASSPGDRAYEQYF. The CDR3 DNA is TGTGCCAGCAGCCCCGGGGACAGGGCATACGAGCAGTACTTC.

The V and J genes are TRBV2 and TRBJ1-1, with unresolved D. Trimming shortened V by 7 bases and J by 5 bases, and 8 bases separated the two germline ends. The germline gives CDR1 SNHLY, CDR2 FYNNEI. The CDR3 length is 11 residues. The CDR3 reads CASMADTEAFF. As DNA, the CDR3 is TGTGCCAGCATGGCGGATACTGAAGCTTTCTTT.